This T cell receptor (beta chain) was captured by sequencing in a study of Ad26.COV2.S vaccination and SARS-CoV-2 variants. Treatment here: 19 received Ad26.COV2.S at low or high dose, single or two shots; roughly 5 received placebo; per-sample allocation not given. Samples analyzed were those drawn on day 63 after the first vaccine or placebo injection. This CDR3 comprises 17 residues. Profiled with immunoSEQ multiplex PCR; TCRdb holds only in-frame clones, not every one. The table lists roughly 400,000 clones, about nine tenths of them singletons. This sample comprised peripheral blood, obtained in a trial of Ad26.COV2.S vaccine versus placebo. The chain has TRBV12-1 and TRBJ1-6; TRBD1 reflects the table's D call only, with no check against the DNA. TRBV12-1 is a known pseudogene. This sequence was found in a person between 18 and 59 years old who received the Ad26.COV2.S COVID-19 vaccine or a placebo. The CDR3 DNA follows: TGTGCCAGCAGCTTCACGACAGGGAGTTACCCCTCGTACTGGACCCACTTT. Residues: CASSFTTGSYPSYWTHF.